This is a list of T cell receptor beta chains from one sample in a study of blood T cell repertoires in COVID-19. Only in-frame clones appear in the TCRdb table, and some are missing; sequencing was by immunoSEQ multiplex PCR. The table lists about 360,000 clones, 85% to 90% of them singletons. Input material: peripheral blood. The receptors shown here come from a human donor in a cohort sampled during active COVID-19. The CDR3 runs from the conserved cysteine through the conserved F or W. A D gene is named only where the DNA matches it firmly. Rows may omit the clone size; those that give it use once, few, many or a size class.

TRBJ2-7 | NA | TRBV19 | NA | TGTGCCAGTAGTCCGGACAGATCCTACGAGCAGTACTTC | CASSPDRSYEQYF
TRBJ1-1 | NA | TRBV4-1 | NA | TGCGCCAGCAGCCAAGTAGTAGGGGTGAGCACTGAAGCTTTCTTT | CASSQVVGVSTEAFF
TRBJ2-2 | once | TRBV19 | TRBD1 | TGTGCCAGTACTAGTTACAGGGGGCCCGACACCGGGGAGCTGTTTTTT | CASTSYRGPDTGELFF
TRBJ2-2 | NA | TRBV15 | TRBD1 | TGTGCCACCAGCAGAGGGGGACAGGGGGACACCGGGGAGCTGTTTTTT | CATSRGGQGDTGELFF
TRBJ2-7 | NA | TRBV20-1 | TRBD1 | TGCAGTCCTCGAGGGGGCCGGGAGCAGTACTTC | CSPRGGREQYF
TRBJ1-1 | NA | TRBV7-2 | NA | TGTGCCAGCAGCCAAGTACGGGCGGGGAACACTGAAGCTTTCTTT | CASSQVRAGNTEAFF
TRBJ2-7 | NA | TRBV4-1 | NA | TGCGCCAGCAGCCAAGAATTGGTCCGGGGAGAGAGAGGCTACGAGCAGTACTTC | CASSQELVRGERGYEQYF
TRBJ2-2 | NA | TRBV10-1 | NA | TGCGCCAGCAGAAAAGAGAGGGCCCACACCGGGGAGCTGTTTTTT | CASRKERAHTGELFF
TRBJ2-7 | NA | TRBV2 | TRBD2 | TGTGCCAGCAGTGCCGCGTCCCTAGCGGGAGGTTCGGGGCAGTACTTC | CASSAASLAGGSGQYF
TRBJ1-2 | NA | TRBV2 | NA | TGTGCCGGAGGGGGGCAGCGGGACATCGCTAACTATGGCTACACCTTC | CAGGGQRDIANYGYTF
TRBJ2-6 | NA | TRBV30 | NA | TGTGCCTGGAGTGTAACTGCCGGGGGGGCCAACGTCCTGACTTTC | CAWSVTAGGANVLTF
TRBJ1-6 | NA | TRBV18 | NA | TGTGCCAGCTCACCGTCGGGTAGCTCCTATAATTCACCCCTCCACTTT | CASSPSGSSYNSPLHF
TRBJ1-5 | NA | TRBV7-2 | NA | TGTGCCAGCAGCTTAACGGGGACAACAGGAGGCAATCAGCCCCAGCATTTT | CASSLTGTTGGNQPQHF
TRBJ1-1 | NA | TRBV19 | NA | TGTGCCAGTAGTAGAGGGGCGGGGGACCTGAGGAACACTGAAGCTTTCTTT | CASSRGAGDLRNTEAFF
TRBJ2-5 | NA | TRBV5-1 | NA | TGCGCCAGCAGCTTTTGGAGTTACGAAGAGACCCAGTACTTC | CASSFWSYEETQYF
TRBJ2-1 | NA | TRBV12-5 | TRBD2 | TGTGCTAGTGGTTTGATCAATAGCGGGGGGGCTTTCAGCAATGAGCAGTTCTTC | CASGLINSGGAFSNEQFF
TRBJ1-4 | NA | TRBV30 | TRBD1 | TGTGCCTGGACCCACAACAGGGGAACTAATGAAAAACTGTTTTTT | CAWTHNRGTNEKLFF
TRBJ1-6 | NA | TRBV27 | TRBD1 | TGTGCCAGCAGTTTTCAGGGGACAGGAGATTCACCCCTCCACTTT | CASSFQGTGDSPLHF
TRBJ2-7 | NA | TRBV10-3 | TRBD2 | TGTGCCTCCAGGGAGGGAGGAAAATACGAGCAGTACTTC | CASREGGKYEQYF
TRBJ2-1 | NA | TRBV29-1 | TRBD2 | TGCAGCGGGTTTCTAGCGGAGCGCAATGAGCAGTTCTTC | CSGFLAERNEQFF
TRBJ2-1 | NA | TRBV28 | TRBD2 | TGTGCCAGCAGTTCTAGCGGGAAAGGTTCCTACAATGAGCAGTTCTTC | CASSSSGKGSYNEQFF
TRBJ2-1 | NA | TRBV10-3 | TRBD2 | TGTGCCATCAGAGGAGCGGGAGTACCAGATGAGCAGTTCTTC | CAIRGAGVPDEQFF
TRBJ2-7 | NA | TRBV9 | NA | TGTGCCAGCAGCGTAGCGGTTCATTCCTACGAGCAGTACTTC | CASSVAVHSYEQYF
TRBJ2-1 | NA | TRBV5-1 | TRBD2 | TGCGCCAGCAGCTTGTTCCTAGCGGGAGGGAATGAGCAGTTCTTC | CASSLFLAGGNEQFF
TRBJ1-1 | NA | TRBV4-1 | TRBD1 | TGCGCCAGCAGCCAAGGAAGTCGGACAGGGAGGACTGAAGCTTTCTTT | CASSQGSRTGRTEAFF
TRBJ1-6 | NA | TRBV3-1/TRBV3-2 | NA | TGTGCCAGCAGCTCCGGTTCACCCCTCCACTTT | CASSSGSPLHF
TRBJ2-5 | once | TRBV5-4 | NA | TGTGCCAGCAGCTTGGCACAGGGAAGGGAGACCCAGTACTTC | CASSLAQGRETQYF
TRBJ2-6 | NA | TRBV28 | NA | TGTGCCAGCAGCGAAACCGGGACAGGGGCCAACGTCCTGACTTTC | CASSETGTGANVLTF
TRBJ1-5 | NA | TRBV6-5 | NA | TGTGCCAGCAGCGCCGCACAGGCCTTCAATCAGCCCCAGCATTTT | CASSAAQAFNQPQHF
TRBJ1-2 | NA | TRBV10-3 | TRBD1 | TGTGCCATCAGTCAGGAGGACAGGGAAGGTCATATGGGCTACACCTTC | CAISQEDREGHMGYTF
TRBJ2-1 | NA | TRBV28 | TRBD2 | TGTGCCACCCGACTAGCGGGAGGCATTGAGCAGTTCTTC | CATRLAGGIEQFF
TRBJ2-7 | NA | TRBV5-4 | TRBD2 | TGTGCCAGCAGCTTGGGGACTAGCGGGGCCTACGAGCAGTACTTC | CASSLGTSGAYEQYF
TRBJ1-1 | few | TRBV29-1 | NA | TGCAGCGTCGCGACCCGGGGACTCACTGAAGCTTTCTTT | CSVATRGLTEAFF
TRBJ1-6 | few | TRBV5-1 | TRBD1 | TGCGCCAGCAGATTCGACAGGGGAGAGGCCATTTCACCCCTCCACTTT | CASRFDRGEAISPLHF
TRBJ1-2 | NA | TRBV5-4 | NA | TGTGCCAGCAGCTTGCGAGCCTCGTTCAATGGCTACACCTTC | CASSLRASFNGYTF
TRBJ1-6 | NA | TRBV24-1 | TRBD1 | TGTGCCGCCGGAGGACAGGGGAATTCACCCCTCCACTTT | CAAGGQGNSPLHF
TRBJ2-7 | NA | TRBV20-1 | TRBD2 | TGCAGTGCTAGTAGAGGGAGGGCCTACGAGCAGTACTTC | CSASRGRAYEQYF
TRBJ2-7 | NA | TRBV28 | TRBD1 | TGTGCCAGCAGTTCTCGGACAGGGCCCCAGGCGATGGGTTACTTC | CASSSRTGPQAMGYF
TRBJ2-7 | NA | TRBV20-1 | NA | TGCAGTGCCCTAGGTACGGCCGAGCAGTACTTC | CSALGTAEQYF
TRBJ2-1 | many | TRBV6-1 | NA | TGTGCCAGCAGTGAACTTAATGAGCAGTTCTTC | CASSELNEQFF
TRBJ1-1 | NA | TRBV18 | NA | TGTGCCAGCTCACCGAGGGAGGTGCGCACTGAAGCTTTCTTT | CASSPREVRTEAFF
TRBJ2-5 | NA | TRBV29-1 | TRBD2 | TGCAGCGGATACAACCTAGCGGGAGGGGCAGAGACCCAGTACTTC | CSGYNLAGGAETQYF
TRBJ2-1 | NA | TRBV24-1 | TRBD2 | TGTGCCACCAGTGAATACCCGGGACTAGCGGGAGGGCAGGGTGAGCAGTTCTTC | CATSEYPGLAGGQGEQFF
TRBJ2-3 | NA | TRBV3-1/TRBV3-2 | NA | TGTGCCAGCAGCCATTATCCAGATACGCAGTATTTT | CASSHYPDTQYF
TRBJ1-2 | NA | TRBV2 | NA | TGTGCCAGCACCACGGACAGCGTGCTAGATGGCTACACCTTC | CASTTDSVLDGYTF
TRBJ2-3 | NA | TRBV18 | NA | TGTGCCAGCTCACCACCGACAGACCTCACAGATACGCAGTATTTT | CASSPPTDLTDTQYF
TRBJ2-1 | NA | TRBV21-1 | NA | TGTGCCAGCAGCCCAGGACTAGCGGGAGACGAGGAACCCTACAATGAGCAGTTCTTC | CASSPGLAGDEEPYNEQFF
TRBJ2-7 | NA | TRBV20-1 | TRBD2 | TGCAGTGCTAGTGTGTTAGCGGGAGGAGATTGGGATTCCTACGAGCAGTACTTC | CSASVLAGGDWDSYEQYF
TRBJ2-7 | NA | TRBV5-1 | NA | TGCGCCAGCAGCTTCACCCAGGATTCCTACGAGCAGTACTTC | CASSFTQDSYEQYF
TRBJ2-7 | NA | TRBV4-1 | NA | TGCGCCAGCAGCCAGGCTCGGGGAAGCTACGAGCAGTACTTC | CASSQARGSYEQYF
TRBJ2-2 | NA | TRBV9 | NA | TGTGCCAGCAGCGTTGGTAGCGACACCGGGGAGCTGTTTTTT | CASSVGSDTGELFF
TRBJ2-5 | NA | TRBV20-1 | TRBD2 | TGCAGTGGAGCGGGGGAAGAGACCCAGTACTTC | CSGAGEETQYF
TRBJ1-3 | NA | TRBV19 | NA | TGTGCCAGTAGTATGAAGGCTCGGGGCTCTGGAAACACCATATATTTT | CASSMKARGSGNTIYF